The clone carrying this T cell receptor beta chain was observed at least ten times. Its antigen is undetermined. The source of the sample is a study of T cell repertoires in cytomegalovirus infection. Trimming at V came to 5 bases and at J to 1 base, leaving 6 bases not matched to a gene. CDR1 SGHTA and CDR2 FQGNSA come from the germline V gene. The CDR3 consists of 15 residues. One entry per CDR3 protein results from TCRdb running MiXCR on the reads. The sample contains some 700,000 distinct CDR3 sequences, approximately 33% of which appear only once. The sequenced sample was cultured PBMCs, obtained from culture after CMV antigen stimulation. The TCR comes from a human donor in good health (CMV status not recorded). Some clones in this sample may be carry-over from other donors' samples. The J gene is TRBJ2-3, the V gene TRBV7-2, with 7 bases lining up with TRBD1. CDR3 amino acids: CASSQTGARTDTQYF. Written as DNA, the CDR3 is TGTGCCAGCAGCCAAACAGGGGCCCGCACAGATACGCAGTATTTT.